The 24 T cell receptor beta chains below were found in one sample sequenced in a study of molecular identifiers for immune sequencing clone quantification. One entry per CDR3 protein results from TCRdb running MiXCR on the PCR reads. The repertoire has about 320,000 distinct CDR3 sequences, 20% to 25% of them found once; the top ten carry over 0.7%. Sequencing was performed on naive CD8+ T cells from blood, with Jurkat cell RNA spiked in. Subset: FACS-sorted CD8+CD4-CCR7+CD45RA+ naive T cells. The source is a human donor in good health. Some libraries in this study had Jurkat cell RNA spiked in.

This clonotype was seen only a few times. The chain uses TRBV9 and TRBJ1-2; 7 bases agree with TRBD1. Unmatched junction bases numbered 2, after V lost 0 bases and J lost 0 bases. The germline gives CDR1 SGDLS, CDR2 YYNGEE. The CDR3 runs 15 residues. CDR3 amino acids: CASSVATGANYGYTF. The CDR3, as DNA: TGTGCCAGCAGCGTAGCTACAGGGGCTAACTATGGCTACACCTTC.

This clonotype was observed a few times. Its ends do not fully match the called genes, so a read error is possible. The chain combines TRBV6-1 with TRBJ2-3, with unresolved D. CDR1 is MNHNS, CDR2 SASEGT, per germline. This CDR3 spans 16 amino acids. For the CDR3, the DNA is TGTGCCAGCAGTGGCCTAGAAGGGTCAGGCACAGATACGCGGTATTTT. As protein: CASSGLEGSGTDTRYF.

Of note for this clonotype: A read error is possible here, since a much larger clone lies one base away. The J gene is TRBJ1-5, the V gene TRBV12-3 or TRBV12-4; D unclear. Trimming shortened V by 3 bases and J by 5 bases, and 17 bases separated the two germline ends. There are 16 residues in the CDR3. CDR3 in DNA: TGTGCCAGCAGTTTGTCCCCAGGCGTGATCGATCAGCCCCAGCATTTT. Translation gives CASSLSPGVIDQPQHF.

With respect to this clonotype: This is likely a read error, given that the CDR3 carries no conserved phenylalanine or tryptophan at its end. This rearrangement joins TRBV4-2 to TRBJ1-2, with D possibly TRBD1 on 5 matching bases. The germline V and J ends were trimmed by 3 bases and 4 bases, with 18 bases remaining between them. There are 16 residues in the CDR3. CDR1 and CDR2 (germline): LGHNA, YNFKEQ. The CDR3 DNA is TGTGCCAGCAGCCATGAGGCGGGGGACCCGGCCTATGGCTACACCGTC. It yields the protein CASSHEAGDPAYGYTV.

The table lists this clonotype with many counts. The genes are TRBV5-6 and TRBJ2-2; 10 bases line up with TRBD1. Germline V CDR1 and CDR2: SGHDT, YYEEEE. Trimming took 0 bases from V and 7 from J; bases not matched to a gene: 6. CDR3 length equals 16 residues. The CDR3 loop reads CASSLAGQGLVGELFF. CDR3 bases: TGTGCCAGCAGCTTGGCGGGACAGGGGTTGGTCGGGGAGCTGTTTTTT.

This clonotype has only a few counts. J is TRBJ2-3 and V is TRBV6-2 or TRBV6-3; D possibly corresponds to TRBD1 (5 bases). CDR1 and CDR2 from the germline V gene are MNHEY and SVGEGT. The CDR3 runs to 14 residues. V shed 4 bases and J shed 2 bases, with 10 bases lying between them. CDR3 DNA: TGTGCCAGCAGTTCGGACACCTTCACAGATACGCAGTATTTT. Protein product: CASSSDTFTDTQYF.

This clonotype came up once. This sequence may be a read error, since a much larger clone differs from it by one base. This rearrangement joins TRBV7-9 to TRBJ2-7, with D perhaps TRBD1 (6 bases). Germline V gene sequence: CDR1 SEHNR, CDR2 FQNEAQ (reference sequence). The CDR3 has 16 residues. CDR3 loop: CASSLNPGQPSYEQCF. The CDR3 nucleotides read TGTGCCAGCAGCTTAAATCCCGGACAGCCTAGCTACGAGCAGTGCTTC.

This clonotype was detected many times. V and J are TRBV7-9 and TRBJ2-7; no definite D call. Germline V gene sequence: CDR1 SEHNR, CDR2 FQNEAQ (reference sequence). V was shortened by 1 base and J by 0 bases, with 10 bases between the two germline ends. The CDR3 totals 15 residues. The CDR3 here is CASSLVVDYSYEQYF. In nucleotides, the CDR3 is TGTGCCAGCAGCTTAGTCGTAGATTACTCCTACGAGCAGTACTTC.

The gene calls are TRBV11-2 and TRBJ2-7, with TRBD2 matching over 7 bases. The ends lost 4 bases at V and 2 bases at J; junction bases unmatched: 8. The CDR3 is 15 amino acids. The germline CDR1 and CDR2 sequences are SGHAT and FQNNGV. The CDR3 region is CASSSLTSSTYEQYF. For the CDR3, the DNA is TGTGCCAGCAGCTCTTTGACTAGCTCAACCTACGAGCAGTACTTC.

This clonotype was counted ten times or more. The V gene is TRBV30, the J gene TRBJ2-1; D remains ambiguous. The CDR3 is made up of 14 amino acids. V was pared by 0 bases and J by 7 bases, with 13 bases between. In germline, CDR1 is GTSNPN, CDR2 SVGIG (reference sequence). CDR3 region: CAWSVHSQSNEQFF. CDR3 nucleotide sequence: TGTGCCTGGAGTGTACATTCTCAGTCTAATGAGCAGTTCTTC.

Worth noting for this clonotype: This may be a read error, as it is one base from a much larger clone. This chain joins TRBV5-1 and TRBJ2-7; D gene uncertain. CDR3 length equals 14 residues. From germline, CDR1 is SGHRS and CDR2 YFSETQ. Trimming stripped 1 base from V and 2 bases from J, with 10 bases between. The CDR3 nucleotides are TGCGCCAGCAGCTTGACAGAGACCACCTACGAGCAGTACTTC. Protein: CASSLTETTYEQYF.

About this clonotype itself: Given a much more abundant clone one base away, this may be a read error. V usage is TRBV6-6 and J usage is TRBJ1-2; D remains ambiguous. The CDR3 has 14 residues. The germline V gene encodes CDR1 MNHNY and CDR2 SVGAGI (reference sequence). Trimming stripped 8 bases from V and 4 bases from J, with 17 bases between. The CDR3: CASGPKALAYGYTF. The DNA for the CDR3 is TGTGCCAGCGGCCCCAAAGCCCTAGCCTATGGCTACACCTTC.

This chain joins TRBV29-1 and TRBJ2-3; 8 bases align to TRBD2. J was trimmed by 0 bases and V by 7 bases; bases with no gene match: 9. The CDR3 loop spans 15 amino acids. Germline V gene sequence: CDR1 SQVTM, CDR2 ANQGSEA. CDR3 loop: CSASRGGWSTDTQYF. The CDR3 DNA is TGCAGCGCCAGCCGGGGGGGATGGAGCACAGATACGCAGTATTTT.

This clonotype has a count of ten or more. The V gene is TRBV12-3 or TRBV12-4, the J gene TRBJ1-1; no reliable D call. V was cut by 5 bases and J by 3 bases, with 10 bases left in between. This CDR3 spans 13 amino acids. CDR3 protein: CASSLGGDTEAFF. The CDR3 DNA sequence: TGTGCCAGCAGTCTCGGAGGCGACACTGAAGCTTTCTTT.

This clonotype was seen at least ten times. The J gene is TRBJ1-1, the V gene TRBV10-2; no definite D call. Germline assignment: CDR1 WSHSY and CDR2 SAAADI. With 2 bases removed from V and 8 bases from J, the gap between germline ends came to 12 bases. The CDR3 is 13 amino acids. CDR3 DNA: TGCGCCAGCAGTGAGGGGCTTAGCTGGGAAGCTTTCTTT. Protein: CASSEGLSWEAFF.

The J gene is TRBJ1-5, the V gene TRBV5-6; 8 nucleotides agree with TRBD1. The V and J ends lost 4 bases and 5 bases, in that order; junction bases with no gene match: 5. This CDR3 is 14 amino acids long. Germline V gene data show CDR1 as SGHDT and CDR2 as YYEEEE. CDR3 nucleotides: TGTGCCAGCAGCGAAGGGACAGGAGATCAGCCCCAGCATTTT. This gives the protein CASSEGTGDQPQHF.

This clonotype was picked up many times. The rearrangement uses TRBV13 and TRBJ2-6; D unclear. Trimming cost V 2 bases and J 0 bases, with 8 bases left between them. Germline CDR1 PRHDT, CDR2 FYEKMQ (reference sequence). The CDR3 spans 16 residues. CDR3 sequence: CASSLLRVSGANVLTF. CDR3 DNA sequence: TGTGCCAGCAGCTTACTTAGGGTCTCTGGGGCCAACGTCCTGACTTTC.

As for this clonotype: At one end, the junction sequence differs from germline, possibly due to a read error. The chain combines TRBV27 with TRBJ1-1; D might be TRBD1 (5 bases). The CDR3 has 14 residues. Germline CDR1 MNHEY, CDR2 SMNVEV (reference sequence). The CDR3 reads CASGFGAPNTEAFF. Written as DNA, the CDR3 is TGTGCCAGCGGTTTCGGGGCTCCGAACACTGAAGCTTTCTTT.

The sample holds many counts of this clonotype. V gene TRBV20-1 combines with J gene TRBJ2-5; 11 bases align to TRBD2. The junction had 8 bases not matched to a gene; V was cut back by 4 bases and J by 1 base. Per germline, CDR1 DFQATT and CDR2 SNEGSKA (reference sequence). The CDR3 runs to 16 residues. The CDR3 region has the DNA TGCAGTGCTACCCGACGACTAGCGGGGTCCCAAGAGACCCAGTACTTC. This gives the protein CSATRRLAGSQETQYF.

Concerning this clonotype: One end of the junction is discordant with germline, which a read error may explain. The V gene is TRBV7-9, the J gene TRBJ2-3, with a possible D match to TRBD2 (7 bases). The germline V gene has CDR1 SEHNR and CDR2 FQNEAQ (reference sequence). CDR3 length equals 14 residues. The CDR3 region has the DNA TGTGCCAGCTGCTTCGACGGGGGGCCAGATACGCAGTATTTT. Protein: CASCFDGGPDTQYF.

This clonotype has a single count. This CDR3 fails to terminate in the conserved phenylalanine or tryptophan, so it likely reflects a read error. The chain is built from TRBV12-3 or TRBV12-4 and TRBJ1-5; D call uncertain. The V end was cut by 3 bases, the J end by 7 bases, with 16 bases between. There are 15 residues in the CDR3. CDR3 sequence: CASSFWPPMGQPQHL. The CDR3 DNA is TGTGCCAGCAGTTTTTGGCCCCCAATGGGGCAGCCCCAGCATCTT.

Comments on this clonotype: This sequence may be a read error, since a much larger clone differs from it by one base. The V gene is TRBV7-8, the J gene TRBJ2-5; no reliable D call. CDR1 and CDR2 from the germline V gene are SGHVS and FQNEAQ. V was pared by 1 base and J by 4 bases, with 16 bases between. This CDR3 has 16 amino acids. CDR3 nucleotide sequence: TGTGCCAGCAGCTTAGAGTCGGCAAGGTCCCGAGAGACCCAGTACTTC. The encoded protein is CASSLESARSRETQYF.

This clonotype was observed many times. V gene TRBV2 combines with J gene TRBJ1-1; D unresolved. Germline loops: CDR1 SNHLY, CDR2 FYNNEI. The CDR3 runs 14 residues. V was trimmed by 9 bases and J by 0 bases, leaving 14 bases between them. For the CDR3, the DNA is TGTGCCAGTCTCACGACCGCGCTGAACACTGAAGCTTTCTTT. Protein product: CASLTTALNTEAFF.

Comment on this clonotype: A single base separates this from a much larger clone, so it may be a read error. V is TRBV6-5 and J is TRBJ2-7; D may be TRBD2 (5 bases). The CDR3 runs to 15 residues. The germline V gene has CDR1 MNHEY and CDR2 SVGAGI. In DNA, the CDR3 is TGTGCCAGCCGTTACGGGAATGGAGCCTCCTACGAGCAGTACTTC. Residues: CASRYGNGASYEQYF.